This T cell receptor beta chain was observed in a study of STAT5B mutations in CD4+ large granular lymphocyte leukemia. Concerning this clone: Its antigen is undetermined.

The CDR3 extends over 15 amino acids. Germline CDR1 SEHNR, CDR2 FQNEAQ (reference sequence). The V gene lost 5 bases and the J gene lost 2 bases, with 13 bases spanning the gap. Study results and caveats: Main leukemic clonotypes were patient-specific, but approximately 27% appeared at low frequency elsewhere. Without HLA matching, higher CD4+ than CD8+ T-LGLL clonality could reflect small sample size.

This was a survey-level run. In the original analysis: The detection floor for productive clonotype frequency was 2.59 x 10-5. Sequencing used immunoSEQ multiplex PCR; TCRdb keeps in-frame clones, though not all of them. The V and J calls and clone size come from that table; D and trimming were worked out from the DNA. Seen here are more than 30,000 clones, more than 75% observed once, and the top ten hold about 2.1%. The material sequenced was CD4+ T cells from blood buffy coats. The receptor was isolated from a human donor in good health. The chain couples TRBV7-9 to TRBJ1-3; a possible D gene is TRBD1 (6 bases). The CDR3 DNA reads TGTGCCAGCAGCCCCACAGGGACCCCTGGAAACACCATATATTTT. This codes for CASSPTGTPGNTIYF.